This TCR beta chain derives from a study of OX40 agonist ivuxolimab in advanced cancers. Clones were read by immunoSEQ multiplex PCR, and TCRdb kept only the in-frame ones, dropping some. The table lists 15,000 or so clones, 73% of them singletons. Germline V gene data show CDR1 as SQVTM and CDR2 as ANQGSEA. V lost 7 bases and J lost 2, with 20 bases in between. The CDR3 is made up of 16 amino acids. This TCR came from an adult with an advanced solid tumor such as melanoma, head and neck, liver or kidney cancer. Source: CD4+ or CD8+ T cells sorted from blood, taken in a trial of the OX40 agonist ivuxolimab. The rearrangement uses TRBV29-1 and TRBJ2-2; D may be TRBD1 or TRBD2 (5 bases each). CDR3 sequence: CSAAGAVEGNTGELFF. In nucleotides, the CDR3 is TGCAGCGCTGCCGGGGCCGTAGAGGGAAACACCGGGGAGCTGTTTTTT.